What follows describes a single TCR beta chain. The antigen is not known. The data are from a study of radiotherapy plus CTLA-4 blockade in lung cancer. Study-level background: Overall, roughly 17% of patients showed an objective response, while roughly 28% attained disease control. General observations from the study: An expansion of tumor-derived TCR clones occurred in blood after radiotherapy plus ipilimumab. Strongest reported response predictors: early blood clone changes and post-radiation interferon-beta.

CTLA-4 blockade with ipilimumab, together with focal radiation, was given to patients with chemo-refractory metastatic non-small-cell lung cancer. Some clones are missing from TCRdb's copy, which holds only in-frame ones; the method was immunoSEQ multiplex PCR. In the table there are just over 60,000 clones, 60% to 80% of which are singletons. This CDR3 spans 14 amino acids. Trimming pared 4 bases from V and 0 bases from J, leaving 10 bases between. Germline V lookup: CDR1 SGHNT, CDR2 YYREEE (reference sequence). The receptor was isolated from a human donor with non-small cell lung cancer who had a complete response to radiotherapy plus ipilimumab. The V gene is TRBV5-4, the J gene TRBJ2-5; a possible D gene is TRBD1 (6 bases). Specimen: peripheral blood, collected from a patient treated with radiotherapy plus ipilimumab. The CDR3 reads CASSTGQNQETQYF. The CDR3 DNA sequence: TGTGCCAGCAGCACCGGACAGAACCAAGAGACCCAGTACTTC.